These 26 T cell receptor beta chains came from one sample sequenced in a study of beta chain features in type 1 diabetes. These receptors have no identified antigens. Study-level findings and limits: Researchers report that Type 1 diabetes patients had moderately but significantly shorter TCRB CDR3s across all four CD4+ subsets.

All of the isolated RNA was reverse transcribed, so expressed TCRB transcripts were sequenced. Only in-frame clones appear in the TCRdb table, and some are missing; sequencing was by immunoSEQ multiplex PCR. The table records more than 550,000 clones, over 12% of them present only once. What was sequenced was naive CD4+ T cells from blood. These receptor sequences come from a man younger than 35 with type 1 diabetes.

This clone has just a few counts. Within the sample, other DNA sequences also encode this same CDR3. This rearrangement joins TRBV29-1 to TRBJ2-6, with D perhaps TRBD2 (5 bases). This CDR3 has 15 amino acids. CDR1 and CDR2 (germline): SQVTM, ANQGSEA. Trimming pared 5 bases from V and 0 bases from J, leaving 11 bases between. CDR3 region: CSVSGVRSGANVLTF. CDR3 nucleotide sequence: TGCAGCGTTTCCGGGGTGCGCTCTGGGGCCAACGTCCTGACTTTC.

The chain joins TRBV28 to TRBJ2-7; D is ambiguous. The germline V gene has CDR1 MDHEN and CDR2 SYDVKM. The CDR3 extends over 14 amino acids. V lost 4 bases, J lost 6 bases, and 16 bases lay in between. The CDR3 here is CASSSEVPTGEQYF. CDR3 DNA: TGTGCCAGCAGTTCTGAGGTACCGACGGGCGAGCAGTACTTC.

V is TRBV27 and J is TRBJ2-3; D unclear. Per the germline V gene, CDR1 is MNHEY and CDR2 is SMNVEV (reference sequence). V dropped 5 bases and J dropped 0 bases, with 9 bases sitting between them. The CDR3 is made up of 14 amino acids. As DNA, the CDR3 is TGTGCCAGCAGTCCCACCTCTAGCACAGATACGCAGTATTTT. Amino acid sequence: CASSPTSSTDTQYF.

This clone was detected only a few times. The CDR3 bases are TGTGCCAGCAGCCGACAGGGGCTGGGCACTGAAGCTTTCTTT. As protein: CASSRQGLGTEAFF. The J gene is TRBJ1-1, the V gene TRBV7-9, with 8 bases fitting TRBD1. This CDR3 has 14 amino acids. The V segment lost 5 bases and the J segment 4 bases; nucleotides outside the gene matches: 6. Germline V gives CDR1 SEHNR, CDR2 FQNEAQ (reference sequence). The entire variable domain, with the rest obtained from reference TRBV7-9 and TRBJ1-1, is as follows: DTGVSQNPRHKITKRGQNVTFRCDPISEHNRLYWYRQTLGQGPEFLTYFQNEAQLEKSRLLSDRFSAERPKGSFSTLEIQRTEQGDSAMYLCASSRQGLGTEAFFGQGTRLTVV.

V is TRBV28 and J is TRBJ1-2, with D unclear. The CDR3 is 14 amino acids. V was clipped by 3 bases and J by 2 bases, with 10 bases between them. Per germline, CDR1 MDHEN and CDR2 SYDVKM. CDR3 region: CASSLGVRNYGYTF. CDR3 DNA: TGTGCCAGCAGTTTGGGTGTCAGAAACTATGGCTACACCTTC.

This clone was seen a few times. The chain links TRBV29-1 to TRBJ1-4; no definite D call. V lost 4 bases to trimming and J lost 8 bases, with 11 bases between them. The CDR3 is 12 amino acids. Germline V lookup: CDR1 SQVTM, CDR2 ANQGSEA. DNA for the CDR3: TGCAGCGTTGTTGGGGTTCGGGAAAAACTGTTTTTT. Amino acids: CSVVGVREKLFF.

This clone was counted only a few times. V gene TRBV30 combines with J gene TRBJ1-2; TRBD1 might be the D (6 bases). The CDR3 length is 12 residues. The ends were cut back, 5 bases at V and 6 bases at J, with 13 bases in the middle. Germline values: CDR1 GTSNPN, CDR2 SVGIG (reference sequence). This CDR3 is CAWGRDTNGYTF. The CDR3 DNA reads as TGTGCCTGGGGCCGGGACACAAATGGCTACACCTTC.

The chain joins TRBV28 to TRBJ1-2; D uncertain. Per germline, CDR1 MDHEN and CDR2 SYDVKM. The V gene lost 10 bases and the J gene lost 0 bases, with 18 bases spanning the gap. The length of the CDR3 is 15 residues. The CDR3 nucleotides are TGTGCCATCCCCGATGGAACCCAAGCTAACTATGGCTACACCTTC. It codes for CAIPDGTQANYGYTF.

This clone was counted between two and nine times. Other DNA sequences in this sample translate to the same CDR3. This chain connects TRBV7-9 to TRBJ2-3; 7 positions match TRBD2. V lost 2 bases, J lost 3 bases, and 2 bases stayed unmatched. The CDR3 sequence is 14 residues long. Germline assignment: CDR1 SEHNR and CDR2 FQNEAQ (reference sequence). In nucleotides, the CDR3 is TGTGCCAGCAGCTTAACGGGGGGAACAGATACGCAGTATTTT. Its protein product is CASSLTGGTDTQYF.

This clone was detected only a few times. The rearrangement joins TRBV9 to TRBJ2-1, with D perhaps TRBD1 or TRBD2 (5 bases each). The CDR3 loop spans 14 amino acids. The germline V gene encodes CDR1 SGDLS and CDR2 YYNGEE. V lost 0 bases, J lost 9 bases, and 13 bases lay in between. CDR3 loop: CASSVAQGTAEQFF. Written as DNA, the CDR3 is TGTGCCAGCAGCGTAGCTCAAGGGACGGCTGAGCAGTTCTTC.

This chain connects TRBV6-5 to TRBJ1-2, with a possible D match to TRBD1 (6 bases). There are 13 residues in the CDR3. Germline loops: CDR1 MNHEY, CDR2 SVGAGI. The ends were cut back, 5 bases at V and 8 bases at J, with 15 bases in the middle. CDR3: CASSKRGGYGYTF. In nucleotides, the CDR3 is TGTGCCAGCAGTAAACGAGGGGGTTACGGCTACACCTTC.

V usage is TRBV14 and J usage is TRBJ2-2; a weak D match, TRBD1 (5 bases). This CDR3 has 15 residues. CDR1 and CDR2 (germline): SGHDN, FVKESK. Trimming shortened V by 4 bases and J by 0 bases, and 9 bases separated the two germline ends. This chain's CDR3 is CASSRRQTNTGELFF. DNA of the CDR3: TGTGCCAGCAGCCGACGACAGACGAACACCGGGGAGCTGTTTTTT.

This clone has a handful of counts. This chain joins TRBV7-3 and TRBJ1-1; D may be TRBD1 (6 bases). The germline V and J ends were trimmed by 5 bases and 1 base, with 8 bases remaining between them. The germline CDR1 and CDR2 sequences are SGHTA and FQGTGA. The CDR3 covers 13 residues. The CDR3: CASSAQGNTEAFF. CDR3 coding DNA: TGTGCCAGCAGCGCACAGGGGAACACTGAAGCTTTCTTT. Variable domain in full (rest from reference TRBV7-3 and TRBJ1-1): GAGVSQTPSNKVTEKGKYVELRCDPISGHTALYWYRQSLGQGPEFLIYFQGTGAADDSGLPNDRFFAVRPEGSVSTLKIQRTERGDSAVYLCASSAQGNTEAFFGQGTRLTVV.

The DNA for the CDR3 is TGCAGCGTTGAGCCTACTAGCGTAGCCCGGTCCGCGCAGTATTTT. Encoded protein: CSVEPTSVARSAQYF. The rearrangement joins TRBV29-1 to TRBJ2-3; 7 nucleotides align to TRBD2. Germline V lookup: CDR1 SQVTM, CDR2 ANQGSEA. This CDR3 comprises 15 residues. The ends lost 3 bases at V and 10 bases at J; junction bases unmatched: 16.

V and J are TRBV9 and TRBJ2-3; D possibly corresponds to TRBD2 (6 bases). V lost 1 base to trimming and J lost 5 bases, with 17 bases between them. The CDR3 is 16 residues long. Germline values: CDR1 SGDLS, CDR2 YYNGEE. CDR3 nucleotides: TGTGCCAGCAGCGTACACACGGCGGGAACGGTAGATACGCAGTATTTT. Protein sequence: CASSVHTAGTVDTQYF.

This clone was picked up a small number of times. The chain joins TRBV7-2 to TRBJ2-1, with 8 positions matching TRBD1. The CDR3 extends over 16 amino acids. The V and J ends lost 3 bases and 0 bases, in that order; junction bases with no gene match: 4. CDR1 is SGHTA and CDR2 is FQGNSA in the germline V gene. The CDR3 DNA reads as TGTGCCAGCAGCTTCACCGGGACAGGCTCCTACAATGAGCAGTTCTTC. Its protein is CASSFTGTGSYNEQFF. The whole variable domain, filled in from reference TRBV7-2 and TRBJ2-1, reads GAGVSQSPSNKVTEKGKDVELRCDPISGHTALYWYRQSLGQGLEFLIYFQGNSAPDKSGLPSDRFSAERTGGSVSTLTIQRTQQEDSAVYLCASSFTGTGSYNEQFFGPGTRLTVL.

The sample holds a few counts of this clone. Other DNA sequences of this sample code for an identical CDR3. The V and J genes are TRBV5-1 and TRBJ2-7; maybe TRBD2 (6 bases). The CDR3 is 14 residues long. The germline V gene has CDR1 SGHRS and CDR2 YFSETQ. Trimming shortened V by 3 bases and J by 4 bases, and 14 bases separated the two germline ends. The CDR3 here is CASSSGTGPYEQYF. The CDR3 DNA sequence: TGCGCCAGCAGCTCCGGGACTGGCCCTTACGAGCAGTACTTC. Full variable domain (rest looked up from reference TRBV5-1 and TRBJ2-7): KAGVTQTPRYLIKTRGQQVTLSCSPISGHRSVSWYQQTPGQGLQFLFEYFSETQRNKGNFPGRFSGRQFSNSRSEMNVSTLELGDSALYLCASSSGTGPYEQYFGPGTRLTVT.

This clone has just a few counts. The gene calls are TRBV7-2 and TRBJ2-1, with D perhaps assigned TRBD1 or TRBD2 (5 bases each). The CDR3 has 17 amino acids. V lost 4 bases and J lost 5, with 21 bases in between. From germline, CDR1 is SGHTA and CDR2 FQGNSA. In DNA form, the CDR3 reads TGTGCCAGCAGCTGGTCCCCCGGGGCCAGAAGAGACAATGAGCAGTTCTTC. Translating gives CASSWSPGARRDNEQFF.

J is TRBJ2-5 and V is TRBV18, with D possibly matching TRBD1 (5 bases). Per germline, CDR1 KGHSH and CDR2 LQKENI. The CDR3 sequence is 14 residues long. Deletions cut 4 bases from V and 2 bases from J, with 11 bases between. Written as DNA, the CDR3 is TGTGCCAGCTCACTTAGGACATTGCAAGAGACCCAGTACTTC. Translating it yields CASSLRTLQETQYF.

The CDR3 sequence: CASSAGTDWMSEPQHF. The CDR3 DNA reads as TGTGCCAGCAGTGCCGGGACAGATTGGATGTCGGAGCCCCAGCATTTT. The chain combines TRBV25-1 with TRBJ1-5; TRBD1 aligns across 7 bases. The junction had 14 bases not matched to a gene; V was cut back by 4 bases and J by 8 bases. This CDR3 contains 16 residues. Germline CDR1 reads MGHDK; CDR2 reads SYGVNS.

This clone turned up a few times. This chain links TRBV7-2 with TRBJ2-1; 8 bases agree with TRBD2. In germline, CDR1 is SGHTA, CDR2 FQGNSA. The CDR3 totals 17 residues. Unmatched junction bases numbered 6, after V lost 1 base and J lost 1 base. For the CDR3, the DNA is TGTGCCAGCAGCTTAGGGACAAGCGGGAGATCCTACAATGAGCAGTTCTTC. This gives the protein CASSLGTSGRSYNEQFF.

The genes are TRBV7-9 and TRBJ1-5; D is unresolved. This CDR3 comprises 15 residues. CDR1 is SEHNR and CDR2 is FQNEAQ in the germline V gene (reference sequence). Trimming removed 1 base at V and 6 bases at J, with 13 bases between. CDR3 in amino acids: CASSLVAQPRQPQHF. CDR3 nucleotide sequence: TGTGCCAGCAGCTTAGTCGCACAGCCCCGTCAGCCCCAGCATTTT.

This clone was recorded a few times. CDR3 coding DNA: TGTGCCAGCGGGCGGGTCGGGGAGCTGTTTTTT. This codes for CASGRVGELFF. The J gene is TRBJ2-2, the V gene TRBV2; the D gene is possibly TRBD2 (5 bases). The V end was cut by 8 bases, the J end by 7 bases, with 8 bases between. The CDR3 is made up of 11 amino acids. CDR1 and CDR2 (germline): SNHLY, FYNNEI.

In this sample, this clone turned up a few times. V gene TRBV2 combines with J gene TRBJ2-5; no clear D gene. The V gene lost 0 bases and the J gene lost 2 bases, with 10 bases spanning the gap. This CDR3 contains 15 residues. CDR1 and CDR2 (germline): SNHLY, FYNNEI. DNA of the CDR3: TGTGCCAGCAGTGAAGCCCTGGGCTCACAAGAGACCCAGTACTTC. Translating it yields CASSEALGSQETQYF.

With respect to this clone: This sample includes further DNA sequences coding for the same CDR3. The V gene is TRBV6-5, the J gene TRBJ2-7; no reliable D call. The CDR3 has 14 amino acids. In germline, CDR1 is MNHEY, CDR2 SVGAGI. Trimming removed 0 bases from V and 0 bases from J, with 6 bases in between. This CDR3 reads CASSYSRSSYEQYF. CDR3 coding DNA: TGTGCCAGCAGTTACTCGAGGAGCTCCTACGAGCAGTACTTC.

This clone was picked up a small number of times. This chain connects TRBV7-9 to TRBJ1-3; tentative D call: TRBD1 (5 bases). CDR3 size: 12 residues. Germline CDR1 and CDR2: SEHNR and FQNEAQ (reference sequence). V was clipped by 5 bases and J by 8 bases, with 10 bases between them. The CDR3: CASSARGDTIYF. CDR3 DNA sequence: TGTGCCAGCAGCGCAAGGGGCGACACCATATATTTT.